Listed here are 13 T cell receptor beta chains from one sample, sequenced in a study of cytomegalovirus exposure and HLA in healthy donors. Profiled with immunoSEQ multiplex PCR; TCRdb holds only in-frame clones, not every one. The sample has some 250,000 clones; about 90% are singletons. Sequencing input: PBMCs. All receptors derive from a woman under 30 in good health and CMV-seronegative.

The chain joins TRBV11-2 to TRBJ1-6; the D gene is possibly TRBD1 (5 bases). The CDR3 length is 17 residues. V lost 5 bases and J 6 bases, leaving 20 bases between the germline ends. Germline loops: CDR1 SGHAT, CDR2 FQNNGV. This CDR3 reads CASSIGRRGVPNSPLHF. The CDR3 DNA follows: TGTGCCAGCAGCATCGGGCGGCGGGGGGTGCCTAATTCACCCCTCCACTTT. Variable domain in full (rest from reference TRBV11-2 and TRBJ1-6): EAGVAQSPRYKIIEKRQSVAFWCNPISGHATLYWYQQILGQGPKLLIQFQNNGVVDDSQLPKDRFSAERLKGVDSTLKIQPAKLEDSAVYLCASSIGRRGVPNSPLHFGNGTRLTVT.

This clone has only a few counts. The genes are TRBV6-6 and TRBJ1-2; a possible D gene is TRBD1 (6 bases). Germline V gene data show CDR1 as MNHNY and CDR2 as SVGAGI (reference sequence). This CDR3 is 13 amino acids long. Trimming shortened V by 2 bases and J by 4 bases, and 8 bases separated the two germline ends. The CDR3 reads CASSYGGGYGYTF. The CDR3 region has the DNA TGTGCCAGCAGTTACGGGGGCGGCTATGGCTACACCTTC.

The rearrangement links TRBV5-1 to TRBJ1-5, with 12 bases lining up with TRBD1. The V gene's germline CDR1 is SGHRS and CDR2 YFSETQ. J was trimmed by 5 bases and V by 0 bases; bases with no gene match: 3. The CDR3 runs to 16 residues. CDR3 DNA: TGCGCCAGCAGCTTGGCGGGGACAGGGGGCGATCAGCCCCAGCATTTT. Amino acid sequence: CASSLAGTGGDQPQHF.

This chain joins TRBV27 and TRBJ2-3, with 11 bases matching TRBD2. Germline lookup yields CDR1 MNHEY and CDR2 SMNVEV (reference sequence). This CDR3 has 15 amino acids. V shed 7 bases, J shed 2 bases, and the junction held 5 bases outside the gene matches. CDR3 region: CASTLAGGATDTQYF. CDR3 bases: TGTGCCAGCACCTTAGCGGGGGGGGCCACAGATACGCAGTATTTT.

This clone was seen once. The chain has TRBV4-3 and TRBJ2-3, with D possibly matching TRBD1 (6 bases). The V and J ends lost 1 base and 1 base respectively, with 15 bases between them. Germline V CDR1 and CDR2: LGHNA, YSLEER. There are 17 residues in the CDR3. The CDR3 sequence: CASSQVVRGIGTDTQYF. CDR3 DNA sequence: TGCGCCAGCAGCCAAGTCGTGAGGGGGATCGGCACAGATACGCAGTATTTT.

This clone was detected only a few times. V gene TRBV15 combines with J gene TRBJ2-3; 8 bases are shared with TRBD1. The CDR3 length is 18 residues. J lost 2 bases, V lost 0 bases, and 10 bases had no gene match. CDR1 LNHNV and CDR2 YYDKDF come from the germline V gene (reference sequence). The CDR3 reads CATSRDYTGGPNTDTQYF. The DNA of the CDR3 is TGTGCCACCAGCAGAGATTACACAGGGGGACCTAACACAGATACGCAGTATTTT.

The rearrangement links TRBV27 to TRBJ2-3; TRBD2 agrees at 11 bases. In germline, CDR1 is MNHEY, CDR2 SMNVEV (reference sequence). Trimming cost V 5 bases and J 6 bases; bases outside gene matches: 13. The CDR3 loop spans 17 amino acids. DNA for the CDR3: TGTGCCAGCAGTACGACGACTAGCGGGGTGCCCCGCGATACGCAGTATTTT. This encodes CASSTTTSGVPRDTQYF.

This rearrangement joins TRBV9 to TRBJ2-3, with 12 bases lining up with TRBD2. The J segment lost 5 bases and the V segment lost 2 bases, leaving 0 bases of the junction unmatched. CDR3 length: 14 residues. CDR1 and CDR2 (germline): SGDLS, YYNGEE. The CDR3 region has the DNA TGTGCCAGCAGCGTGGGACTAGCGGGAGATACGCAGTATTTT. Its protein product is CASSVGLAGDTQYF.

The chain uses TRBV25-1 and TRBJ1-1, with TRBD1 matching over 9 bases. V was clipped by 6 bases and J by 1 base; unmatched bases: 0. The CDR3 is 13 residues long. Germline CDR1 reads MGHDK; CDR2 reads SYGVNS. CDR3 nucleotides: TGTGCCAGCAGGGGACAGGGGAACACTGAAGCTTTCTTT. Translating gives CASRGQGNTEAFF.

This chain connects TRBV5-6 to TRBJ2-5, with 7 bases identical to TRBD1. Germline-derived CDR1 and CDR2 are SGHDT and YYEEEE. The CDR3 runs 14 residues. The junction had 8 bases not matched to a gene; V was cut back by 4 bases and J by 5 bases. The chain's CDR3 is CASSRPTGIETQYF. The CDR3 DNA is TGTGCCAGCAGCCGGCCGACAGGGATTGAGACCCAGTACTTC.

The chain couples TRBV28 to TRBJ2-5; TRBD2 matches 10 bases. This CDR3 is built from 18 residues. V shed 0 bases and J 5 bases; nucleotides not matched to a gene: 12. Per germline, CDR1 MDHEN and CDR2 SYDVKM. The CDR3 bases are TGTGCCAGCAGTTTATGGCTAGCGGGGGCCCACCAGTGGGAGACCCAGTACTTC. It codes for CASSLWLAGAHQWETQYF.

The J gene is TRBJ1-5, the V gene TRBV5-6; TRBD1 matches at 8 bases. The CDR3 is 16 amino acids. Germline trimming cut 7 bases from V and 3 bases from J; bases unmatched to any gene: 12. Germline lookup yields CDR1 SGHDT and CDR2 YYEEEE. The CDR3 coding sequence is TGTGCCAGCCGAAGATTAGGACAGGGCGCCAATCAGCCCCAGCATTTT. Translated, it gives CASRRLGQGANQPQHF.

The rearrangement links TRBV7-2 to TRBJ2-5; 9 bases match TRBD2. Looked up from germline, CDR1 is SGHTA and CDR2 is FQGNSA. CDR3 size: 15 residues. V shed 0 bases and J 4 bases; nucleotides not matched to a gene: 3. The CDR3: CASSLAWTSAETQYF. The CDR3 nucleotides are TGTGCCAGCAGCTTAGCGTGGACTAGCGCAGAGACCCAGTACTTC.